This T cell receptor beta chain was retrieved from a study of CDR3 diversity in severe acne. MiXCR was run by TCRdb on the PCR reads, yielding one entry per CDR3 protein. The table lists about 85,000 distinct CDR3 sequences, 45% to 50% of them singletons. Germline V gene data show CDR1 as SGHTA and CDR2 as FQGTGA. This CDR3 contains 15 residues. Trimming removed 2 bases from V and 6 bases from J, with 15 bases in between. This chain connects TRBV7-3 to TRBJ2-3; either TRBD1 or TRBD2 may fit D (7 bases each). The sequence derives from a male donor in good health, serving as a control. Sequencing used blood. This chain's CDR3 is CASSLEAGGADTQYF. The CDR3 region has the DNA TGTGCCAGCAGCTTAGAAGCAGGGGGGGCGGATACGCAGTATTTT.